What follows are 24 T cell receptor beta chains derived from one specimen sequenced in a study of PD-1 blockade in mismatch repair-deficient tumors. Only in-frame clones appear in the TCRdb table, and some are missing; sequencing was by immunoSEQ multiplex PCR. The sample includes some 120,000 clones, roughly 90% seen only once; the top ten take 10% to 15%. The sample in question was peripheral blood, obtained 70 to 73 weeks after starting pembrolizumab. These receptor sequences come from an adult with mismatch repair-deficient cancer.

The chain has TRBV7-3 and TRBJ2-1, with D perhaps assigned TRBD1 or TRBD2 (5 bases each). This CDR3 is 15 amino acids long. Germline values: CDR1 SGHTA, CDR2 FQGTGA. V was trimmed by 5 bases and J by 4 bases, leaving 15 bases between them. CDR3 sequence (DNA): TGTGCCAGCAGCATGAACACCGAGGGGTACAATGAGCAGTTCTTC. Translation gives CASSMNTEGYNEQFF.

The rearrangement links TRBV30 to TRBJ2-5; 9 positions agree with TRBD2. Germline V gene sequence: CDR1 GTSNPN, CDR2 SVGIG (reference sequence). After removal of 0 bases from V and 0 bases from J, the junction contained 5 bases not matched to a gene. The CDR3 has 16 amino acids. The CDR3 nucleotides are TGTGCCTGGAGTGTACCTACTAGCGGGTACCAAGAGACCCAGTACTTC. Its protein is CAWSVPTSGYQETQYF.

J is TRBJ2-7 and V is TRBV19; no clear D. The CDR3 contains 11 residues. CDR1 LNHDA and CDR2 SQIVND come from the germline V gene (reference sequence). V lost 4 bases to trimming and J lost 3 bases, with 4 bases between them. The DNA of the CDR3 is TGTGCCAGTAGTAGCGACTACGAGCAGTACTTC. Protein: CASSSDYEQYF.

The chain uses TRBV4-2 and TRBJ1-1, with D perhaps matching TRBD1 (5 bases). Germline values: CDR1 LGHNA, CDR2 YNFKEQ. The CDR3 length is 16 residues. Trimming took 1 base from V and 1 from J, leaving 13 bases between them. The DNA for the CDR3 is TGTGCCAGCAGCCAAGGTCAGGGACGGCCGAACACTGAAGCTTTCTTT. Residues: CASSQGQGRPNTEAFF.

The chain carries TRBV9 and TRBJ2-2; 8 nucleotides line up with TRBD1. This CDR3 has 15 residues. J was trimmed by 4 bases and V by 4 bases; bases with no gene match: 6. From germline, CDR1 is SGDLS and CDR2 YYNGEE. The CDR3 nucleotides are TGTGCCAGCAGCCCCCGGACAGGGATCACCGGGGAGCTGTTTTTT. It encodes CASSPRTGITGELFF.

The CDR3 bases are TGCGCCAGCAGCTTGGCGGCTAGCGGCTCCTACAATGAGCAGTTCTTC. It translates to CASSLAASGSYNEQFF. The chain couples TRBV5-1 to TRBJ2-1; 7 bases are a match to TRBD2. The CDR3 is 16 residues long. V shed 0 bases, J shed 0 bases, and the junction held 3 bases outside the gene matches. The germline V gene has CDR1 SGHRS and CDR2 YFSETQ.

A few counts support this clone. The chain is built from TRBV5-4 and TRBJ2-1; 7 nucleotides line up with TRBD2. The germline CDR1 and CDR2 sequences are SGHNT and YYREEE (reference sequence). The ends lost 3 bases at V and 8 bases at J; junction bases unmatched: 17. The CDR3 contains 17 residues. CDR3 nucleotide sequence: TGTGCCAGCAGCTCTCACGCCCGGCCGCCCGGGGGGTATGAGCAGTTCTTC. It specifies CASSSHARPPGGYEQFF.

This sequence joins TRBV11-3 and TRBJ2-2; no reliable D call. The germline V gene encodes CDR1 SGHNT and CDR2 YENEEA. Trimming pared 4 bases from V and 6 bases from J, leaving 6 bases between. This CDR3 is 12 amino acids long. The CDR3 coding sequence is TGTGCCAGCAGCTCCCAAGCCGGGGAGCTGTTTTTT. Amino acids: CASSSQAGELFF.

The chain carries TRBV10-2 and TRBJ2-2; D uncertain. Germline lookup yields CDR1 WSHSY and CDR2 SAAADI. Trimming left V 0 bases short and J 3 bases short, with 8 bases between. The CDR3 is made up of 15 amino acids. The CDR3 here is CASSESEMDTGELFF. CDR3 nucleotides: TGCGCCAGCAGTGAGTCGGAGATGGACACCGGGGAGCTGTTTTTT.

The chain combines TRBV11-3 with TRBJ1-2; 7 nucleotides agree with TRBD1. Germline loops: CDR1 SGHNT, CDR2 YENEEA. With 4 bases clipped from V and 6 bases from J, the junction kept 11 bases outside the gene matches. This CDR3 spans 15 amino acids. CDR3 sequence reads: CASSSDRVLRDGYTF. The CDR3 DNA is TGTGCCAGCAGCTCAGACAGGGTCCTGAGGGATGGCTACACCTTC. Full variable domain (rest looked up from reference TRBV11-3 and TRBJ1-2): EAGVVQSPRYKIIEKKQPVAFWCNPISGHNTLYWYLQNLGQGPELLIRYENEEAVDDSQLPKDRFSAERLKGVDSTLKIQPAELGDSAVYLCASSSDRVLRDGYTFGSGTRLTVV.

The rearrangement uses TRBV11-2 and TRBJ2-1, with a tentative D call TRBD2 (6 bases). Germline values: CDR1 SGHAT, CDR2 FQNNGV. Trimming removed 0 bases at V and 6 bases at J, with 12 bases between. The CDR3 spans 15 residues. In nucleotides, the CDR3 is TGTGCCAGCAGCTTAGATGGGGGACTCTTCAATGAGCAGTTCTTC. Translating gives CASSLDGGLFNEQFF.

This clone was counted many times. V gene TRBV7-8 combines with J gene TRBJ2-7; D perhaps matches TRBD1 (5 bases). Germline V gives CDR1 SGHVS, CDR2 FQNEAQ. V was clipped by 1 base and J by 7 bases, with 8 bases between them. The CDR3 is made up of 12 amino acids. In nucleotides, the CDR3 is TGTGCCAGCAGCTTAGTGTCAGGGGAGCAGTACTTC. Its translation: CASSLVSGEQYF.

This chain joins TRBV4-3 and TRBJ2-7; D is unclear. CDR3 size: 14 residues. The V end lost 1 base, the J end lost 3 bases, and 10 bases lay between the germline ends. Germline V gene data show CDR1 as LGHNA and CDR2 as YSLEER. CDR3 sequence: CASSQGTDVYEQYF. In nucleotides, the CDR3 is TGCGCCAGCAGCCAAGGGACGGATGTCTACGAGCAGTACTTC.

This chain joins TRBV10-1 and TRBJ2-7, with 7 positions matching TRBD1. Germline V lookup: CDR1 WNHNN, CDR2 SYGVQD (reference sequence). CDR3 length: 15 residues. V shed 5 bases and J 3 bases; nucleotides not matched to a gene: 10. DNA for the CDR3: TGCGCCAGCAGTCCAACAGGGGAGTGGGTCTACGAGCAGTACTTC. Encoded protein: CASSPTGEWVYEQYF.

This chain uses TRBV5-1 with TRBJ2-3; TRBD2 agrees at 12 bases. The trim removed 4 bases at V and 5 bases at J, leaving 5 bases unmatched. The CDR3 spans 15 residues. The germline V gene has CDR1 SGHRS and CDR2 YFSETQ. CDR3 nucleotide sequence: TGCGCCAGCAGCCCAGGACTAGCGGGATTAGATACGCAGTATTTT. Residues: CASSPGLAGLDTQYF.

The J gene is TRBJ1-2, the V gene TRBV28; D is undetermined. Germline V lookup: CDR1 MDHEN, CDR2 SYDVKM. This CDR3 is 12 amino acids long. Trimming pared 8 bases from V and 4 bases from J, leaving 11 bases between. The CDR3 loop reads CASSQVPYGYTF. The CDR3 DNA reads as TGTGCCAGCTCCCAAGTGCCCTATGGCTACACCTTC.

The rearrangement links TRBV7-2 to TRBJ2-7; possible D gene TRBD2, 5 bases. Trimming stripped 1 base from V and 4 bases from J, with 14 bases between. The CDR3 sequence is 15 residues long. Per germline, CDR1 SGHTA and CDR2 FQGNSA. CDR3: CASSLVPGSGYEQYF. The CDR3 region has the DNA TGTGCCAGCAGCTTAGTACCGGGGAGTGGGTACGAGCAGTACTTC.

The rearrangement uses TRBV29-1 and TRBJ1-4; TRBD1 matches 8 bases. V dropped 3 bases and J dropped 17; count of bases not matched to a gene: 8. Looked up from germline, CDR1 is SQVTM and CDR2 is ANQGSEA. This CDR3 comprises 11 residues. CDR3 loop: CSVELRGQGFF. For the CDR3, the DNA is TGCAGCGTTGAGCTAAGAGGACAGGGTTTTTTT.

This chain uses TRBV7-9 with TRBJ2-1, with D unresolved. There are 14 residues in the CDR3. Between the trimmed V and J ends, which lost 5 bases and 5 bases, there was a span of 13 bases. Germline V gene lookup returns CDR1 SEHNR and CDR2 FQNEAQ (reference sequence). The DNA of the CDR3 is TGTGCCAGCAGCCCCTACGAGACGCACAATGAGCAGTTCTTC. It yields the protein CASSPYETHNEQFF.

The chain combines TRBV5-4 with TRBJ2-7; 7 bases line up with TRBD1. V trimming: 4 bases; J trimming: 3 bases; junction bases outside the gene matches: 10. The CDR3 spans 15 residues. Germline CDR1 is SGHNT and CDR2 is YYREEE (reference sequence). The CDR3 loop reads CASSPRQGPNYEQYF. The CDR3 DNA reads as TGTGCCAGCAGCCCCCGACAGGGCCCCAACTACGAGCAGTACTTC.

This chain joins TRBV6-1 and TRBJ2-1, with D perhaps TRBD1 (6 bases). Trimming cost V 0 bases and J 5 bases, with 17 bases left between them. The CDR3 is made up of 17 amino acids. The germline CDR1 and CDR2 sequences are MNHNS and SASEGT. CDR3 protein: CASSEAFSQGYNNEQFF. The CDR3 DNA follows: TGTGCCAGCAGTGAAGCGTTCTCACAGGGCTACAACAATGAGCAGTTCTTC.

This sequence joins TRBV6-1 and TRBJ2-7; D perhaps matches TRBD2 (6 bases). The CDR3 contains 13 residues. V lost 8 bases and J 2 bases, leaving 13 bases between the germline ends. Germline V gene data show CDR1 as MNHNS and CDR2 as SASEGT. As DNA, the CDR3 is TGTGCCAGCGACTTGACTAGTGCCTACGAGCAGTACTTC. It yields the protein CASDLTSAYEQYF.

V is TRBV19 and J is TRBJ1-1, with 7 bases lining up with TRBD1. This CDR3 is 14 amino acids long. Germline loops: CDR1 LNHDA, CDR2 SQIVND (reference sequence). J gave up 4 bases and V 5 bases, and 7 bases lay outside the gene matches. The chain's CDR3 is CASSFTGEGTEAFF. CDR3 bases: TGTGCCAGTAGTTTTACAGGGGAGGGCACTGAAGCTTTCTTT.

The CDR3 DNA reads as TGTGCCCAAACAGGGGGACTAGCGGGAGATCGCTCCTACAATGAGCAGTTCTTC. Protein: CAQTGGLAGDRSYNEQFF. The gene calls are TRBV2 and TRBJ2-1; 14 bases align to TRBD2. CDR1 is SNHLY, CDR2 FYNNEI, per germline. The CDR3 is 18 amino acids. The J segment lost 0 bases and the V segment lost 11 bases, leaving 12 bases of the junction unmatched.